This TCR beta chain was documented in a study of identical twins. Using its own MiXCR run on the 5' RACE reads, TCRdb lists one record per CDR3 protein. The sample holds 600,000 to 850,000 distinct CDR3 sequences, roughly 18% seen once. The CDR3 runs to 14 residues. Germline-derived CDR1 and CDR2 are MNHNS and SASEGT. The V end lost 7 bases, the J end lost 1 base, and 14 bases lay between the germline ends. Findings and limits, study-wide: Modeled out-of-frame TCR alpha sharing in monozygotic twins fell below observed levels. The more abundant beta clonotypes in cord blood had fewer insertions, and memory repertoires did not show this.

Comment on this clonotype: Its target is not known.

The data were also submitted as part of a second study, on T cells expressing NK-cell markers. That work states: Six of the donors carried dominant NKG2C+ clonotypes that took up about 1.0-7.0% of their CD8+ T cells. Clones of NKG2C+ T cells that had expanded were of unclear HCMV specificity.

This receptor was identified in a woman between 18 and 29 years old in good health. The V gene is TRBV6-1, the J gene TRBJ2-7; D call uncertain. Specimen: PBMCs. CDR3 protein: CASTTSMESYEQYF. In DNA form, the CDR3 reads TGTGCCAGCACGACATCGATGGAATCCTACGAGCAGTACTTC.